A single TCR beta chain is shown here with its context. Its antigen is unknown. No quality values exist for individual bases; no much larger clone is one base distant. The sample is drawn from a study of regulatory and conventional T cells in breast cancer (dated by TCRdb to between 2014 and 2017). Receptor libraries were prepared by PCR. Instrument on record: Illumina MiSeq. The raw public data were reprocessed by TCRdb itself: fastp quality trimming at Q25, MiXCR clonotype calling, in-frame beta chains only. Each entry is one CDR3 protein sequence, shown with its most common DNA and genes. The sample table lists fewer than 20,000 distinct CDR3 sequences, 25% to 40% of them with a count of one. The ten largest clones represent approximately 1.5% of the sample. The cysteine opens and the phenylalanine closes a CDR3 of 15 amino acids. Of all the DNA, just the CDR3 is kept, 45 bases in frame from base 1. Taken from the germline V gene, the CDR1 and CDR2 loops are SGHRS and YFSETQ. V is shortened by 1 base, J by 1 base, and the region joining them spans 11 bases.

The V gene is TRBV5-1 and the J gene is TRBJ1-2; possibly the D gene is TRBD1, per 5 matching bases. The material sequenced was conventional T cells from blood. The clonotype comes from a female donor in good health. The DNA reads TGCGCCAGCAGCTTGAGCCTCGACAGTAACTATGGCTACACCTTC. This yields the protein CASSLSLDSNYGYTF. This CDR3, with the reference TRBV5-1 and TRBJ1-2 proteins standing in past its ends, gives the full variable domain KAGVTQTPRYLIKTRGQQVTLSCSPISGHRSVSWYQQTPGQGLQFLFEYFSETQRNKGNFPGRFSGRQFSNSRSEMNVSTLELGDSALYLCASSLSLDSNYGYTFGSGTRLTVV.